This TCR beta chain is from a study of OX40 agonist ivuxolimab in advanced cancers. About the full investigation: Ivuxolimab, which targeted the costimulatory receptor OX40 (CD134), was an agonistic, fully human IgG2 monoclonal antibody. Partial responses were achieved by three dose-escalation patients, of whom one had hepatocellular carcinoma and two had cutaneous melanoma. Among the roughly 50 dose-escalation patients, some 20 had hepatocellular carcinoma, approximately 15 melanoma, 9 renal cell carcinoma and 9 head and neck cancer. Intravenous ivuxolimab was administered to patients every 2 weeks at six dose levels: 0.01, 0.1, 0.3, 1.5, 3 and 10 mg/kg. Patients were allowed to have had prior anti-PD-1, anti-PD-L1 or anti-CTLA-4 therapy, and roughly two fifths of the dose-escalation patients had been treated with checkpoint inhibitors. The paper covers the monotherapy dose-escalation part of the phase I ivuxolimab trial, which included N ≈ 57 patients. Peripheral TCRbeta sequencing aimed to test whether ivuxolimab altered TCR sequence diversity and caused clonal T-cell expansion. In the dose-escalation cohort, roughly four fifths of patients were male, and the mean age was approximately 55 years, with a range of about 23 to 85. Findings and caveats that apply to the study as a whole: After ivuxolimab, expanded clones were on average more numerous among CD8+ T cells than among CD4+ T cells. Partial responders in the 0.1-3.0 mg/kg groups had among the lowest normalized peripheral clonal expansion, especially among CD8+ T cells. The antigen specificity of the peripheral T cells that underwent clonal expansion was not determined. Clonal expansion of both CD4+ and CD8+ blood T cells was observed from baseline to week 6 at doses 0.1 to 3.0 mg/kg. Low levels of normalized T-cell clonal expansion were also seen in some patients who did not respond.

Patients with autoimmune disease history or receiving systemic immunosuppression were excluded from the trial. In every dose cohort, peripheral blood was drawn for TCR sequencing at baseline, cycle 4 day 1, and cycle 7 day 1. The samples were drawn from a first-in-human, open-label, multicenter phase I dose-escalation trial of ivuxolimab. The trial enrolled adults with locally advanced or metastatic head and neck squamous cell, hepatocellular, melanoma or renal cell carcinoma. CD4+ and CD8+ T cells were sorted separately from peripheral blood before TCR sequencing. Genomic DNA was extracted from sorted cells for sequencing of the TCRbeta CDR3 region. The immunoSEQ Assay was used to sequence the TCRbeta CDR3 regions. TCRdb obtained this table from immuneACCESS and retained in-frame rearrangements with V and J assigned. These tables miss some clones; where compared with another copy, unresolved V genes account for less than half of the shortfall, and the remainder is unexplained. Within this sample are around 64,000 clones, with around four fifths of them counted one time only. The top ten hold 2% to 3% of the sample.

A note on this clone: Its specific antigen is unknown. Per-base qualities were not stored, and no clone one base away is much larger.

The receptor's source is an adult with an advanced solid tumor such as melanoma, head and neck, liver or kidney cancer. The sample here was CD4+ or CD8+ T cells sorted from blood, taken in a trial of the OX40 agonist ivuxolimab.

The DNA is as follows: TGTGCCAGCAGCCCGGAGGCCTACGAGCAGTACTTC. It codes for CASSPEAYEQYF. The chain joins TRBV21-1 to TRBJ2-7; no DNA check was done on the table's D call, TRBD2. TRBV21-1 is a pseudogene locus. Including the terminal cysteine and phenylalanine, the CDR3 comprises 12 residues. Just CDR3 DNA is preserved here, 36 bases in frame from base 1.